The rows below give T cell receptor beta chains drawn from one sample of a study of immune evolution from preneoplasia to lung adenocarcinoma. Method: immunoSEQ multiplex PCR; TCRdb's copy keeps in-frame clones and lacks some. The sample has 35,000 to 40,000 clones; 74% are singletons. Specimen: FFPE invasive lung adenocarcinoma tissue. These TCRs come from a person aged 60 to 70 with lung adenocarcinoma. The CDR3 runs from the conserved cysteine through the conserved F or W. D genes are given only for firm matches. The size of a clone is reported for some rows only, either as once, few or many, or as a class for expanded clones.

v_gene,abundance,d_gene,j_gene,len,CDR3nt,CDR3aa
TRBV11-2,.,TRBD1,TRBJ2-7,15,TGTGCCAGCAGCTCCCCGGACAGGGGAATCTACGAGCAGTACTTC,CASSSPDRGIYEQYF
TRBV28,.,TRBD1,TRBJ2-1,16,TGTGCCAGCAGTTTACCCGGGACAGGGTGGATCAATGAGCAGTTCTTC,CASSLPGTGWINEQFF
TRBV18,.,.,TRBJ2-7,14,TGTGCCAGCTCACCAAGGCAGGGCTCCTACGAGCAGTACTTC,CASSPRQGSYEQYF
TRBV6-6,.,.,TRBJ1-5,14,TGTGCCAGCAGTTTAGAATGGCGGGGTCAGCCCCAGCATTTT,CASSLEWRGQPQHF
TRBV2,.,.,TRBJ1-5,13,TGTGCCAGCAGTGAAATCAGAAATCAGCCCCAGCATTTT,CASSEIRNQPQHF
TRBV5-1,.,.,TRBJ2-1,16,TGCGCCAGCAGCTTATCTAGCGTATACTCCTACAATGAGCAGTTCTTC,CASSLSSVYSYNEQFF
TRBV12-5,.,.,TRBJ2-3,13,TGTGCTAGTGGTTTGGTATTTCCAGATACGCAGTATTTT,CASGLVFPDTQYF
TRBV7-2,.,.,TRBJ2-7,14,TGTGCCAGCAGCTTGGTCGGGACGGTTGTAGAGCAGTACTTC,CASSLVGTVVEQYF
TRBV11-1,few,.,TRBJ2-7,16,TGTGCCAGCAGCTTAAGTGTGGGGACGGCCTCCTACGAGCAGTACTTC,CASSLSVGTASYEQYF
TRBV7-9,.,.,TRBJ2-1,11,TGTGCCAGCAGCTTCGCCCCTGAGCAGTTCTTC,CASSFAPEQFF
TRBV6-5,.,.,TRBJ2-7,14,TGTGCCAGCAGTTTTTTGGGCAGGGTACGAGAGCAGTACTTC,CASSFLGRVREQYF